The 5 T cell receptor beta chains in this list originate from one sample, sequenced in a study of immune evolution from preneoplasia to lung adenocarcinoma. Profiling relied on immunoSEQ multiplex PCR, and the TCRdb table lists in-frame clones only, not all of them. The sample carries some 8,500 clones, approximately 83% recorded once. The sequencing input was FFPE minimally invasive lung adenocarcinoma tissue. The receptors stem from a person aged 70 to 79 with lung adenocarcinoma.

This chain uses TRBV5-4 with TRBJ1-2; 8 nucleotides line up with TRBD1. In germline, CDR1 is SGHNT, CDR2 YYREEE (reference sequence). V lost 0 bases and J lost 7; bases outside the gene matches: 5. The CDR3 length is 14 residues. The CDR3 protein is CASSLGDRRSGYTF. DNA for the CDR3: TGTGCCAGCAGCTTGGGGGACAGGCGGTCTGGCTACACCTTC.

This clone appeared a few times. The chain has TRBV6-6 and TRBJ1-4; 8 nucleotides match TRBD1. This CDR3 comprises 14 residues. V lost 6 bases, J lost 4 bases, and 4 bases stayed unmatched. Germline-derived CDR1 and CDR2 are MNHNY and SVGAGI (reference sequence). For the CDR3, the DNA is TGTGCCAGCAGAGACAGGGGAGGTAATGAAAAACTGTTTTTT. Translation gives CASRDRGGNEKLFF.

The chain joins TRBV5-3 to TRBJ1-5; D gene ambiguous. TRBV5-3 is identified as an open reading frame with a role that is uncertain. The CDR3 is 12 residues long. V lost 1 base, J lost 7 bases, and 6 bases lay in between. The CDR3 sequence is CARSLWQQPQHF. CDR3 coding DNA: TGTGCCAGAAGCTTGTGGCAGCAGCCCCAGCATTTT.

Turning to this clone: This CDR3 is also generated by other DNA sequences in the sample. The chain links TRBV9 to TRBJ1-1, with D unresolved. V was pared by 3 bases and J by 1 base, with 4 bases between. This CDR3 spans 12 amino acids. Germline CDR1 SGDLS, CDR2 YYNGEE. This chain's CDR3 is CASSGSNTEAFF. The CDR3 nucleotides read TGTGCCAGCAGCGGGTCGAACACTGAAGCTTTCTTT.

The gene calls are TRBV10-3 and TRBJ2-1, with D perhaps being TRBD1 or TRBD2 (5 bases each). The CDR3 contains 16 residues. The germline V gene has CDR1 ENHRY and CDR2 SYGVKD. Trimming removed 7 bases from V and 8 bases from J, with 24 bases in between. DNA for the CDR3: TGTGCCATCAAACAAGGTCGGGGAAGGGAAGGGGATGAGCAGTTCTTC. Its translation: CAIKQGRGREGDEQFF.